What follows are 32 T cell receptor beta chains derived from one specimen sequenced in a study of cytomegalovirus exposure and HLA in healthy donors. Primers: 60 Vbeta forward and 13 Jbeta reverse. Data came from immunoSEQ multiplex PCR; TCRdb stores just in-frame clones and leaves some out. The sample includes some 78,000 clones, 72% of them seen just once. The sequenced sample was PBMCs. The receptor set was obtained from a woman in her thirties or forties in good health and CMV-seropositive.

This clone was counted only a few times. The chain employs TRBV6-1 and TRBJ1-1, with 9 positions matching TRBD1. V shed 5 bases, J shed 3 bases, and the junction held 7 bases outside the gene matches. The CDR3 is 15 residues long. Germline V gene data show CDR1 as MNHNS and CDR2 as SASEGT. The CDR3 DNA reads TGTGCCAGCAGTTGGGGGACAGGGTTGGACACTGAAGCTTTCTTT. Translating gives CASSWGTGLDTEAFF.

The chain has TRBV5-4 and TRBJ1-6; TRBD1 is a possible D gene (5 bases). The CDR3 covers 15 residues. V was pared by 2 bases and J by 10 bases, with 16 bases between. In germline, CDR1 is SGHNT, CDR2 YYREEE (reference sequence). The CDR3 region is CASSFWGVRGSPLHF. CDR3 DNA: TGTGCCAGCAGCTTTTGGGGGGTTCGAGGGTCACCCCTCCACTTT. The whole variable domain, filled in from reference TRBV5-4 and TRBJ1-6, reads ETGVTQSPTHLIKTRGQQVTLRCSSQSGHNTVSWYQQALGQGPQFIFQYYREEENGRGNFPPRFSGLQFPNYSSELNVNALELDDSALYLCASSFWGVRGSPLHFGNGTRLTVT.

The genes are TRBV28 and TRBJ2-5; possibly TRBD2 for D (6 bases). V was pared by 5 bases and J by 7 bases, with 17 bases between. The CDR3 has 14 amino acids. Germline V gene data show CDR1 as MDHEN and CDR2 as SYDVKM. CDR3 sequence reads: CASSDTGTLGTQYF. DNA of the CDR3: TGTGCCAGCAGTGATACCGGGACTTTAGGGACCCAGTACTTC.

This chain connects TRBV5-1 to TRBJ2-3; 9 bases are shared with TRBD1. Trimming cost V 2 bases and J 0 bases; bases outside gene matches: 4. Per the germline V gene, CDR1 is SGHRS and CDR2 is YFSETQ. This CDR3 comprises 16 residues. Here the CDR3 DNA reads TGCGCCAGCAGCTTAGGGACAGGGACTAGCACAGATACGCAGTATTTT. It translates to CASSLGTGTSTDTQYF.

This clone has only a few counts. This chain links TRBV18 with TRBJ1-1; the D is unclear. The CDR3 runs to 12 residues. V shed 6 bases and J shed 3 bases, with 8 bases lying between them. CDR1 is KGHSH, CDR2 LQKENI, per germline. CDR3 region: CASSQVYTEAFF. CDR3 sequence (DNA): TGTGCCAGCTCGCAGGTATACACTGAAGCTTTCTTT.

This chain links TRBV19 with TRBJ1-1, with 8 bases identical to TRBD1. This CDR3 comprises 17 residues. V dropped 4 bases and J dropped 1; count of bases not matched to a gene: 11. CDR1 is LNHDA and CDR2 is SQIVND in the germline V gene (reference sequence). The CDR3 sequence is CASSSGQGVFSNTEAFF. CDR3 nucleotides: TGTGCCAGTAGTAGCGGACAGGGAGTTTTTTCGAACACTGAAGCTTTCTTT.

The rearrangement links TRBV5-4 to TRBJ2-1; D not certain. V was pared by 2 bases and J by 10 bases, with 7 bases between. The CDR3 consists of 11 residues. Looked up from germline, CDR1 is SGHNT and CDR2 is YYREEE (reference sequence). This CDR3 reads CASSLNAEQFF. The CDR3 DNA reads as TGTGCCAGCAGCTTAAATGCGGAGCAGTTCTTC.

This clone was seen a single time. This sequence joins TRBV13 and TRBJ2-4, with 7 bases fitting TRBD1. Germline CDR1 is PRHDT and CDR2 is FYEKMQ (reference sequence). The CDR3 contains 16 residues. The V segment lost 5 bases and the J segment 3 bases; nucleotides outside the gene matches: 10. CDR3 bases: TGTGCCAGCAGCGGGCGGACAGGCGGGCTCAAAAACATTCAGTACTTC. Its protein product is CASSGRTGGLKNIQYF. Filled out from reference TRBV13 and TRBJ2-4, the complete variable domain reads AAGVIQSPRHLIKEKRETATLKCYPIPRHDTVYWYQQGPGQDPQFLISFYEKMQSDKGSIPDRFSAQQFSDYHSELNMSSLELGDSALYFCASSGRTGGLKNIQYFGAGTRLSVL.

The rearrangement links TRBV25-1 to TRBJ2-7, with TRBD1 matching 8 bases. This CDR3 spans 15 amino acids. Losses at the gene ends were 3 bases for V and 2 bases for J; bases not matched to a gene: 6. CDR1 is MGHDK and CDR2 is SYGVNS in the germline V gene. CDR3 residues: CASSDDRGSPYEQYF. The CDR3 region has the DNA TGTGCCAGCAGTGACGACAGGGGTAGTCCCTACGAGCAGTACTTC.

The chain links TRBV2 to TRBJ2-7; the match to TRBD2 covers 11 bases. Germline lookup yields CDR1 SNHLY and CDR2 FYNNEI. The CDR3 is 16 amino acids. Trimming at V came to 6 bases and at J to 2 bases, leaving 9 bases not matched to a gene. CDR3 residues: CASSHSTSGDPYEQYF. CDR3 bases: TGTGCCAGCAGCCATTCGACTAGCGGGGACCCCTACGAGCAGTACTTC.

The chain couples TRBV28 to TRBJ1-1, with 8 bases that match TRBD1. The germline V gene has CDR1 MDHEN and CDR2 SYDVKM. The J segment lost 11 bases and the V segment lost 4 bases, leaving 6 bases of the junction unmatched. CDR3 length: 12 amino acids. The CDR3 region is CASSSDRVNAFF. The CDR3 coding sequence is TGTGCCAGCAGTTCGGACAGGGTGAATGCTTTCTTT.

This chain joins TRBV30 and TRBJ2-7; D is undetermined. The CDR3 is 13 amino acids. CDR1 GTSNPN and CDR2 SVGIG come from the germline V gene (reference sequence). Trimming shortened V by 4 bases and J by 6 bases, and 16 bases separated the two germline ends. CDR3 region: CAWNRLQVGEQYF. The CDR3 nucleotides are TGTGCCTGGAACCGCCTCCAGGTGGGCGAGCAGTACTTC.

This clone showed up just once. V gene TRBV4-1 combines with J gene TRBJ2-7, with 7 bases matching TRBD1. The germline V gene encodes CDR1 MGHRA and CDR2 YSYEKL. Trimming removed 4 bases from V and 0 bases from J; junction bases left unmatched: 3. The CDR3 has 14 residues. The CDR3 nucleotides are TGCGCCAGCAGCCTCCGGGACAGCTCCTACGAGCAGTACTTC. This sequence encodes CASSLRDSSYEQYF.

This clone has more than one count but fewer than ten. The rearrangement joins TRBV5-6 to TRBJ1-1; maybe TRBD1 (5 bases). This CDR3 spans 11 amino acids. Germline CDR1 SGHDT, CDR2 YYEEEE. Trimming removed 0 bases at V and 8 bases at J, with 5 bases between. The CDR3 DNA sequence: TGTGCCAGCAGCTTGGAGGGGGAAGCTTTCTTT. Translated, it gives CASSLEGEAFF.

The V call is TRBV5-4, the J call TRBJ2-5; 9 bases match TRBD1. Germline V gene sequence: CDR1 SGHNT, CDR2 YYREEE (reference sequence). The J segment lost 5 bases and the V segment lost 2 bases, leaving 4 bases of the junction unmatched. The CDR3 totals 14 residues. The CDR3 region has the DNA TGTGCCAGCAGCTTACAGGGGGCGACCGAGACCCAGTACTTC. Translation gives CASSLQGATETQYF.

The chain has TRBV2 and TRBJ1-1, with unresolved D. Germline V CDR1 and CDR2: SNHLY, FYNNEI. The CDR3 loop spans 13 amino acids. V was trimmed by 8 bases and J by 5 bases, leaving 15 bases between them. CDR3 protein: CASGGGETTEAFF. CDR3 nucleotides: TGTGCCAGCGGTGGCGGGGAGACGACTGAAGCTTTCTTT.

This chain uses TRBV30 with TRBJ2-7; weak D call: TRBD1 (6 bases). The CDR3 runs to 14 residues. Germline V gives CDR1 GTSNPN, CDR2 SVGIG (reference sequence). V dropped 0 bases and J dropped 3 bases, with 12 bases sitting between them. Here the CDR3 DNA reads TGTGCCTGGAGTGTGGGGGCAGGGTTCTACGAGCAGTACTTC. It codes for CAWSVGAGFYEQYF.

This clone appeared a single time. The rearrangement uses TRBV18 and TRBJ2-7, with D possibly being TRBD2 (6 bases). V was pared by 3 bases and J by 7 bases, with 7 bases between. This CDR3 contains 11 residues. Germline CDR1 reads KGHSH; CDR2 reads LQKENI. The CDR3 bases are TGTGCCAGCTCACCGGAGGGGGAGCAGTACTTC. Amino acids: CASSPEGEQYF.

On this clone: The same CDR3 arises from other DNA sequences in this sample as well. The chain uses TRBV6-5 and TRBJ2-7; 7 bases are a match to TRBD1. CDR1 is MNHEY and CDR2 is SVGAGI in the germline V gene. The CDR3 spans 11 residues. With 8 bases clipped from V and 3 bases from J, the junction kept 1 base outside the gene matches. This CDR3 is CASRDSYEQYF. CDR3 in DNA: TGTGCCAGCCGGGACAGCTACGAGCAGTACTTC.

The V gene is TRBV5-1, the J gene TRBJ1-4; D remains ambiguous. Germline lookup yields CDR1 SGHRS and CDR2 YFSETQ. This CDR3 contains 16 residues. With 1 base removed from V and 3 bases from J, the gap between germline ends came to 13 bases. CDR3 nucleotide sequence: TGCGCCAGCAGCTTGACCCCGACTCTTGCTAATGAAAAACTGTTTTTT. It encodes CASSLTPTLANEKLFF.

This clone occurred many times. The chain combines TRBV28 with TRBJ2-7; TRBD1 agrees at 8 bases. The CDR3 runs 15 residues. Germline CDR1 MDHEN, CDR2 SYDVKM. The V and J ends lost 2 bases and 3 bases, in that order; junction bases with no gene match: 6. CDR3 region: CASSLPTGALYEQYF. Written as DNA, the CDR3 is TGTGCCAGCAGTTTACCGACAGGGGCACTCTACGAGCAGTACTTC.

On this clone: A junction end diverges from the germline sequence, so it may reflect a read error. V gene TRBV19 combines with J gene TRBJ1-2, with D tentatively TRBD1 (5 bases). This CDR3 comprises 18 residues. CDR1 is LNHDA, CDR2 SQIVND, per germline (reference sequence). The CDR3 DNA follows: TGTGCCAGTAGTATGGAGCTATTGCGTAAAGGGGCTAACTATGGCTACCCCTTC. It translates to CASSMELLRKGANYGYPF.

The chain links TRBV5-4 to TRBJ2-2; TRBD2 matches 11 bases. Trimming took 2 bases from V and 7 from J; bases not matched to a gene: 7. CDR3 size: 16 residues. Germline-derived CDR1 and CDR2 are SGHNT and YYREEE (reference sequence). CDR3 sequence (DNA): TGTGCCAGCAGCTTTAGCGGGGGGGCCGTGGACGGGGAGCTGTTTTTT. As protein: CASSFSGGAVDGELFF.

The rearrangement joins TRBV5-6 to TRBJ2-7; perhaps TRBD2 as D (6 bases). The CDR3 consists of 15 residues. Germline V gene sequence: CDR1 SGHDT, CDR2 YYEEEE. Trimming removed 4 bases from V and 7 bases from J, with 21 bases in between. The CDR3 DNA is TGTGCCAGCAGCCACGGCGCCACTAGCTTCCGGGAGCAGTACTTC. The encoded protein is CASSHGATSFREQYF.

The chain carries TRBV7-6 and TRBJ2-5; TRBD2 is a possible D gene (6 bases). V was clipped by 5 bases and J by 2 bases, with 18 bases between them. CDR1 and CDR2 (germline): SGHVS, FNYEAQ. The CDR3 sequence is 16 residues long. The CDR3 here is CASSPQEGLVQETQYF. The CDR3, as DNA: TGTGCCAGCAGCCCCCAGGAGGGCTTAGTACAAGAGACCCAGTACTTC.

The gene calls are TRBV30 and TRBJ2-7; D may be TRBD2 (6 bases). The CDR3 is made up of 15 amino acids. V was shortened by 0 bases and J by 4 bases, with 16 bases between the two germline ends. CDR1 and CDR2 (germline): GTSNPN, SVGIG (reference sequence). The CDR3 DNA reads TGTGCCTGGAGTGTTGGGGGAGGCTCTTTTTACGAGCAGTACTTC. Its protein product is CAWSVGGGSFYEQYF.

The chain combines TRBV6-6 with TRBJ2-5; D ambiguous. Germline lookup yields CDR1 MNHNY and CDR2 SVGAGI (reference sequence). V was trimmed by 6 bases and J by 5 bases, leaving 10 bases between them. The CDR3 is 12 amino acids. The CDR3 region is CASSLDWETQYF. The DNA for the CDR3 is TGTGCCAGCAGCCTAGATTGGGAGACCCAGTACTTC.

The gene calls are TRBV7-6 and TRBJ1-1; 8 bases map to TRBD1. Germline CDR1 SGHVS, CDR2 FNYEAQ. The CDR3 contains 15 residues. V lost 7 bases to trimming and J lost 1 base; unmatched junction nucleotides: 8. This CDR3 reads CASTDQTGENTEAFF. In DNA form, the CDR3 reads TGTGCCAGCACAGATCAGACAGGGGAGAACACTGAAGCTTTCTTT.

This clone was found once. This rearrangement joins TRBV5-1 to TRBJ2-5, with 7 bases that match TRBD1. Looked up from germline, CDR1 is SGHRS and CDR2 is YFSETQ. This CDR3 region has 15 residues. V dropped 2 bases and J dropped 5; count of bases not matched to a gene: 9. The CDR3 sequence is CASSFRGGAIETQYF. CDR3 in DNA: TGCGCCAGCAGCTTCAGAGGGGGCGCGATTGAGACCCAGTACTTC. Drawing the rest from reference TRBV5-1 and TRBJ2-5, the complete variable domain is KAGVTQTPRYLIKTRGQQVTLSCSPISGHRSVSWYQQTPGQGLQFLFEYFSETQRNKGNFPGRFSGRQFSNSRSEMNVSTLELGDSALYLCASSFRGGAIETQYFGPGTRLLVL.

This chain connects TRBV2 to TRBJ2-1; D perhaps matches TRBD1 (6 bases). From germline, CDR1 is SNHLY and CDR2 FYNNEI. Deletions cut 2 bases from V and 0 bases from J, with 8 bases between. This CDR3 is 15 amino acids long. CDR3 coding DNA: TGTGCCAGCAGTGAAATCAGGGGCTCCTACAATGAGCAGTTCTTC. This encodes CASSEIRGSYNEQFF.

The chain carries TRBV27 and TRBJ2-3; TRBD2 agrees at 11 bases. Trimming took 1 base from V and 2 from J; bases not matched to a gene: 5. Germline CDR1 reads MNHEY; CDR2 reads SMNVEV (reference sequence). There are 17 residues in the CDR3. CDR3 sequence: CASSLLGTSGYTDTQYF. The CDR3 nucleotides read TGTGCCAGCAGTTTATTGGGGACTAGCGGCTACACAGATACGCAGTATTTT.

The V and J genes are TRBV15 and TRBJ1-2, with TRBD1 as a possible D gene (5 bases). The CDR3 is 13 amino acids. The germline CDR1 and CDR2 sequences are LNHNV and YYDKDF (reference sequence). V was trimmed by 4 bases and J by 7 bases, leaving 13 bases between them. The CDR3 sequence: CATSMEGLGGYTF. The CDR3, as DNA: TGTGCCACCAGCATGGAGGGGTTGGGTGGCTACACCTTC.